A single sample is the source of the 3 T cell receptor beta chains below, sequenced in a study of cytomegalovirus exposure and HLA in healthy donors. The PCR ran on 60 Vbeta and 13 Jbeta primers. The table came from immunoSEQ multiplex PCR; TCRdb's copy has only in-frame clones and leaves some out. The sample consists of approximately 100,000 clones, around two thirds of them appearing once. The sequencing sample was made of PBMCs. The receptors originated from a man in his fifties or sixties in good health and CMV-seropositive.

The gene calls are TRBV9 and TRBJ2-5; 12 nucleotides line up with TRBD2. This CDR3 has 14 residues. With V trimmed by 4 bases and J by 5 bases, 3 bases remained unmatched. Germline CDR1 is SGDLS and CDR2 is YYNGEE. The CDR3, as DNA: TGTGCCAGCAGCCCAGGGACTAGCGGGGAGACCCAGTACTTC. It is translated as CASSPGTSGETQYF.

The gene calls are TRBV19 and TRBJ1-1; D unresolved. V lost 1 base to trimming and J lost 6 bases, with 9 bases between them. The length of the CDR3 is 13 residues. Germline CDR1 and CDR2: LNHDA and SQIVND (reference sequence). The DNA for the CDR3 is TGTGCCAGTAGTATAGCCCCCTCGTCTGAAGCTTTCTTT. It specifies CASSIAPSSEAFF.

This chain links TRBV6-1 with TRBJ1-2; 11 positions match TRBD1. The germline V gene has CDR1 MNHNS and CDR2 SASEGT. The CDR3 runs 15 residues. V lost 5 bases to trimming and J lost 4 bases; unmatched junction nucleotides: 6. In DNA, the CDR3 is TGTGCCAGCAGTTCGGACAGGGGGCGAGGCTATGGCTACACCTTC. It encodes CASSSDRGRGYGYTF.